This TCR beta chain stems from a study of CD8 T cells in ankylosing spondylitis (dated by TCRdb to 2016 to 2017). General notes on the study: The study profiled T cell receptor beta repertoires in healthy donors and ankylosing spondylitis patients to find disease-linked TCR variants. The whole study cohort included 95 to 130 healthy donors and 20 to 30 ankylosing spondylitis patients. Peripheral blood samples were taken, and synovial fluid was additionally collected from ankylosing spondylitis patients.

Synovial fluid samples were matched to blood samples from the same ankylosing spondylitis patients. TCRdb lists the instrument as Illumina HiSeq 2500. TCR beta libraries were prepared by quantitative 5'-RACE with molecular barcodes. The source study handled its data this way. To identify disease-linked TCR variants, a new computational method was used, one built on a probabilistic model of VDJ rearrangement. TCRdb cleaned the public reads at Q25 with fastp, built clones with MiXCR and kept in-frame beta chains. Rows with a matching CDR3 protein are joined into one entry that keeps the most common DNA and genes. It is TCRdb's table, rather than the study itself, that gives the V and J calls and clone size. Recorded for this sample are 110,000 to 150,000 distinct CDR3 sequences; 7% to 10% of them occurred a single time. The ten largest clones capture 6% to 8% of the sample. General study outcomes and caveats: Some motif variants were previously reported in synovial fluid and blood of reactive arthritis patients, suggesting common disease-initiation mechanisms. According to the report, matched synovial fluid samples from ankylosing spondylitis patients were significantly enriched for the disease-linked clones. Blood from ankylosing spondylitis patients appeared to be characterized by a TCR beta motif made up of several highly homologous amino acid variants. The disease-linked clones had a CD8+ phenotype and were found at relatively low frequencies in peripheral blood.

This clonotype has only a few counts. The specificity of this receptor is unknown. No much larger clone is present one base from it, and per-base qualities are unavailable. The germline V gene encodes CDR1 LNHNV and CDR2 YYDKDF (reference sequence). There are 17 amino acids in the CDR3, from cysteine to phenylalanine inclusive. Only CDR3 DNA remains: 51 bases, in frame from the first base. The germline V end is reduced by 3 bases and the J end by 6 bases; junction bases left unmatched: 13. This sequence was found in a male donor with ankylosing spondylitis. The chain is assembled from TRBV15 and TRBJ2-2; 7 nucleotides in the junction match TRBD1. The sample consisted of synovial fluid, either unsorted or a sorted T cell fraction (not recorded which). This receptor carries the CDR3 CATSSGYRQGYAGELFF. The DNA sequence is as follows: TGTGCCACCAGCAGCGGGTATCGACAGGGTTATGCCGGGGAGCTGTTTTTT.